This is a list of T cell receptor beta chains from one sample in a study of T cells in Graves' hyperthyroidism and ophthalmopathy. One entry per CDR3 protein, called by TCRdb with MiXCR from the multiplex PCR reads. The data show roughly 580,000 distinct CDR3 sequences, 46% seen once. Sequencing input: peripheral blood or thyroid tissue (not recorded which). These receptors were collected from a woman under 30 with Graves' hyperthyroidism. Both conserved end residues are part of each CDR3. Fields, in order: V gene, clone size, D gene, J gene, CDR3 DNA, CDR3 protein. A D gene is named only where the DNA matches it firmly. Rows may omit the clone size; those that give it use once, few, many or a size class.

>TRBV2|many|TRBD1|TRBJ2-5
TGTGCCAGCAATCGACAGGGGGAAGAGACCCAGTACTTC
CASNRQGEETQYF
>TRBV20-1|NA|NA|TRBJ1-1
TGCAGTGCCACTCGAGACAGGACTGAAGCTTTCTTT
CSATRDRTEAFF
>TRBV29-1|NA|NA|TRBJ2-7
TGCAGCGTGACCTTCGTCCAGCGGACGGGCGCCTACGAGCAGTACTTC
CSVTFVQRTGAYEQYF
>TRBV7-8|NA|NA|TRBJ2-7
TGTGCCAGCTCACGAGGACGGTTCTACGAGCAGTACTTC
CASSRGRFYEQYF
>TRBV24-1|many|NA|TRBJ2-5
TGTGCCGCCAGTGATCGATACGAGGGGGCGGGGGAGACCCAGTACTTC
CAASDRYEGAGETQYF
>TRBV10-3|NA|NA|TRBJ2-5
TGTGCCAGCCAAACGCCAGGGACCCTCACGGTGACCCAGTACTTC
CASQTPGTLTVTQYF
>TRBV7-2|NA|TRBD1|TRBJ2-7
TGTGCCAGCAGCCGCCACCGGGACAGGACCTACGAGCAGTACTTC
CASSRHRDRTYEQYF
>TRBV12-3/TRBV12-4|few|NA|TRBJ1-1
TGTGCCAGCAGCCAGTGGACCGTGGGCACTGAAGCTTTCTTT
CASSQWTVGTEAFF
>TRBV29-1|many|TRBD1|TRBJ1-2
TGCAGCGTTGAAGGGACAGGGGGCTATGGCTACACCTTC
CSVEGTGGYGYTF
>TRBV24-1|many|NA|TRBJ2-5
TGTGCCACCAGTGATTTTGCTAGTGAGGAGACCCAGTACTTC
CATSDFASEETQYF
>TRBV9|many|TRBD1|TRBJ1-3
TGTGCCAGCAGCCGACAGGGACTGACTGGAAACACCATATATTTT
CASSRQGLTGNTIYF
>TRBV7-8|few|NA|TRBJ2-7
TGTGCCAGCAGCTTAATTTCACAGGGCTACGAGCAGTACTTC
CASSLISQGYEQYF
>TRBV7-9|NA|NA|TRBJ2-5
TGTGCCAGCAGCTTAGGGGGTCTCGACGGGACCCAGTACTTC
CASSLGGLDGTQYF
>TRBV25-1|few|TRBD1|TRBJ2-7
TGTGCCAGCAGTCAACCGTCCCGGGACAGGGGTCGCGAGCAGTACTTC
CASSQPSRDRGREQYF
>TRBV7-9|many|NA|TRBJ1-3
TGTGCCAGCAGCCCATCTACTGGAAACACCATATATTTT
CASSPSTGNTIYF
>TRBV7-8|NA|TRBD2|TRBJ2-5
TGTGCCAGCAGCTTGGATCTAGCGGGAGTACGGGAGACCCAGTACTTC
CASSLDLAGVRETQYF
>TRBV19|few|NA|TRBJ2-5
TGTGCCAGTAGTATACGATCTTGGGGGGCCGAGACCCAGTACTTC
CASSIRSWGAETQYF
>TRBV29-1|many|NA|TRBJ2-5
TGCAGCGTTCCCATAGGGGGCGGGGGGTACCAAGAGACCCAGTACTTC
CSVPIGGGGYQETQYF
>TRBV25-1|NA|TRBD1|TRBJ1-2
TGTGCCAGCAGCCGACAGGGGGCGGACTATCGCTACACCTTC
CASSRQGADYRYTF
>TRBV25-1|NA|NA|TRBJ1-2
TGTGCCAGCAGTGAACCCGAGGCGGGGGCGGATTATGGCTACACCTTC
CASSEPEAGADYGYTF
>TRBV2|NA|NA|TRBJ2-7
TGTGCCAGCAGTGAGGATGCAGGAAAGTACTTC
CASSEDAGKYF
>TRBV20-1|NA|TRBD1|TRBJ1-1
TGCAGTGCTCTTACAGGGGGAGGGCCCACTGAAGCTTTCTTT
CSALTGGGPTEAFF
>TRBV29-1|many|TRBD1|TRBJ1-1
TGCAGCGTGGCCACATCGGGACAGATGAACACTGAAGCTTTCTTT
CSVATSGQMNTEAFF
>TRBV2|NA|NA|TRBJ2-7
TGTGCCAGCACCGGAGGGATCAACGAGCAGTACTTC
CASTGGINEQYF
>TRBV9|medium-sized|NA|TRBJ1-2
TGTGCCAGCAGCGTAGAGGGATATGGCTACACCTTC
CASSVEGYGYTF
>TRBV14|few|NA|TRBJ1-2
TGTGCCAGCAGCCAAGAGAGGAACTACTATGGCTACACCTTC
CASSQERNYYGYTF
>TRBV10-3|NA|TRBD1|TRBJ1-6
TGTGCCATCACCAATGGGACAGGGGGCAATTCACCCCTCCACTTT
CAITNGTGGNSPLHF
>TRBV9|NA|TRBD1|TRBJ1-2
TGTGCCAGCAGCGAAGACCAGGGGGCGCTTGGCTACACCTTC
CASSEDQGALGYTF
>TRBV24-1|few|NA|TRBJ2-5
TGTGCCACCAGTGACCCGACAGATCAAGAGACCCAGTACTTC
CATSDPTDQETQYF
>TRBV25-1|NA|TRBD1|TRBJ1-2
TGTGCCAGCAGACCCCTCGGACAGGGGACCAATAGCTACACCTTC
CASRPLGQGTNSYTF
>TRBV7-2|few|NA|TRBJ1-3
TGTGCCAGCAGCAATCGACCTGGCGGAAACACCATATATTTT
CASSNRPGGNTIYF
>TRBV29-1|NA|NA|TRBJ1-1
TGCAGCCAATCGGGACATCAGAACACTGAAGCTTTCTTT
CSQSGHQNTEAFF
>TRBV25-1|NA|NA|TRBJ2-5
TGTGCCAGCTCACCACCCCGAGCTGGGCGTGAGACCCAGTACTTC
CASSPPRAGRETQYF
>TRBV10-3|many|NA|TRBJ1-2
TGTGCCAGCAGTTACGTAGGGACTGGCTACACCTTC
CASSYVGTGYTF
>TRBV29-1|many|NA|TRBJ1-1
TGCAGCGTTGTTGGAAGTGTTGAAGCTTTCTTT
CSVVGSVEAFF
>TRBV7-2|few|NA|TRBJ1-1
TGTGCCAGCAGCTTTTTTTGGAATGAAGCTTTCTTT
CASSFFWNEAFF
>TRBV15|NA|NA|TRBJ2-7
TGTGCCACCAGCAGAGTCCGACTCCAGCACTCCTACGAGCAGTACTTC
CATSRVRLQHSYEQYF
>TRBV25-1|NA|NA|TRBJ1-1
TGTGCCAACAAAGGGATTCCCAACACTGAAGCCTTCTTT
CANKGIPNTEAFF
>TRBV7-6|many|NA|TRBJ2-2
TGTGCCAGTTCCGGAACCGGGGAGCTGTTTTTT
CASSGTGELFF
>TRBV7-8|few|TRBD1|TRBJ1-3
TGTGCCAGCAGCCATTCCCGGGACAGGGCATCTGGAAACACCATATATTTT
CASSHSRDRASGNTIYF
>TRBV2|NA|NA|TRBJ1-5
TGTGCCAGCAGAGGCCGGGGAGGGCATAGCAATCAGCCCCAGCATTTT
CASRGRGGHSNQPQHF
>TRBV2|NA|TRBD1|TRBJ1-5
TGTGCCAGCAGATCCGGACAGGGCTACAATCAGCCCCAGCATTTT
CASRSGQGYNQPQHF
>TRBV7-2|NA|TRBD2|TRBJ2-7
TGTGCCAGCAGCGTGGGACTACCTCCCTACGAGCAGTACTTC
CASSVGLPPYEQYF
>TRBV7-2|few|TRBD2|TRBJ2-7
TGTGCCAGCAGCCAAGATAGAACTAGCGACTCCTACGAGCAGTACTTC
CASSQDRTSDSYEQYF
>TRBV10-3|many|NA|TRBJ1-1
TGTGCCATCAGTGAGGCCCAGCGCATGAACACTGAAGCTTTCTTT
CAISEAQRMNTEAFF
>TRBV24-1|many|NA|TRBJ2-5
TGTGCCACCAGTGATCCCCGGGCCGGTGGAGAGACCCAGTACTTC
CATSDPRAGGETQYF
>TRBV19|many|NA|TRBJ1-1
TGTGCCAGTGAAAACCGGGACATAGGTGAAGCTTTCTTT
CASENRDIGEAFF
>TRBV12-3/TRBV12-4|once|TRBD1|TRBJ1-3
TGTGCCAGCAGTTATCGGGACAGGGGAAACACCATATATTTT
CASSYRDRGNTIYF
>TRBV12-3/TRBV12-4|many|TRBD2|TRBJ2-5
TGTGCCAGCAGTCTTCTCGCGGGAGGGCCGTACGAGACCCAGTACTTC
CASSLLAGGPYETQYF
>TRBV24-1|few|TRBD1|TRBJ1-4
TGTGCCACCAGTGATTCCGCCGGGACAGGGTACGAAAAACTGTTTTTT
CATSDSAGTGYEKLFF
>TRBV7-6|many|NA|TRBJ2-5
TGTGCCAGCAGCTTAGTCAGGGTTGAGACCCAGTACTTC
CASSLVRVETQYF
>TRBV7-3|few|NA|TRBJ1-2
TGTGCCAGCAGCTCACACAGGGTAGGAAACTATGGCTACACCTTC
CASSSHRVGNYGYTF
>TRBV10-3|NA|NA|TRBJ1-5
TGTGCCATCAGTCCGACAAATCAGCCCCAGCATTTT
CAISPTNQPQHF